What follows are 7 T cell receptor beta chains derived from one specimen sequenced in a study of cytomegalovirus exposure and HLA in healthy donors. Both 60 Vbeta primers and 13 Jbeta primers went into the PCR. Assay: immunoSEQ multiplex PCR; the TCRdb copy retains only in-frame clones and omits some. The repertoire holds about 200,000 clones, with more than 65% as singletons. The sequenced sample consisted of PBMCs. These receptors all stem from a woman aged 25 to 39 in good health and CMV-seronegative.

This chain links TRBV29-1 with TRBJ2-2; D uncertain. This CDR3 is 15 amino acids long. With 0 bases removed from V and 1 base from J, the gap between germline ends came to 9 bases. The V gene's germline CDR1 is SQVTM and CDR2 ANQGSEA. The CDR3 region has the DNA TGCAGCGTTGAAGATCCAGGCAAGAACACCGGGGAGCTGTTTTTT. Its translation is CSVEDPGKNTGELFF.

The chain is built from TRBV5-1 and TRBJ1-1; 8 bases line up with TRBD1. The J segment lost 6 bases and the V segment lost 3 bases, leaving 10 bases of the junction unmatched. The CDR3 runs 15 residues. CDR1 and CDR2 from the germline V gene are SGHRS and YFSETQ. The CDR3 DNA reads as TGCGCCAGCAGCTCGATACCTGGACAGGGTGCTGAAGCTTTCTTT. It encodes CASSSIPGQGAEAFF.

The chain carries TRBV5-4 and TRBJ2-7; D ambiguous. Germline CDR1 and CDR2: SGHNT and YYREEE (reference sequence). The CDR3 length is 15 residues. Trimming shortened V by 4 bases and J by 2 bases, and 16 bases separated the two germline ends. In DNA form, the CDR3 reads TGTGCCAGCAGCCCGTCTGGCAGTAAAACCTACGAGCAGTACTTC. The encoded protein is CASSPSGSKTYEQYF.

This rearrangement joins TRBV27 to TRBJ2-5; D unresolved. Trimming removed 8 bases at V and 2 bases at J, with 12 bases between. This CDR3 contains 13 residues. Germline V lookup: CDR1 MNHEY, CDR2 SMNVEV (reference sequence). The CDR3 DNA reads TGTGCCAGCCAAGCGACGATGCAAGAGACCCAGTACTTC. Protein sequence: CASQATMQETQYF.

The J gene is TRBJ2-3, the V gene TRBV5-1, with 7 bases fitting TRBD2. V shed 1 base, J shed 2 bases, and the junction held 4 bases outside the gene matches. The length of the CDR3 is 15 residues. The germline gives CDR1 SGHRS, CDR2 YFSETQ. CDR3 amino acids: CASSLSGELTDTQYF. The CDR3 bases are TGCGCCAGCAGCTTGAGCGGGGAGCTCACAGATACGCAGTATTTT.

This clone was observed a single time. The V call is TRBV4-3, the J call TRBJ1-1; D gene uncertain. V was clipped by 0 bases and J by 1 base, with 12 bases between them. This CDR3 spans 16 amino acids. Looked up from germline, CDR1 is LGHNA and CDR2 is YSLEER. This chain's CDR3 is CASSQDLRKPNTEAFF. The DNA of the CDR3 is TGCGCCAGCAGCCAAGATCTGAGGAAACCGAACACTGAAGCTTTCTTT.

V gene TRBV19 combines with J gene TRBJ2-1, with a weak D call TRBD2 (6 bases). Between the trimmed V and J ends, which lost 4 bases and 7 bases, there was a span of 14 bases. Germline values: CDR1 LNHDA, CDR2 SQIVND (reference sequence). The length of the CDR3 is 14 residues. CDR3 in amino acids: CASSRREGGNEQFF. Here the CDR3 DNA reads TGTGCCAGTAGTAGGAGGGAAGGAGGTAATGAGCAGTTCTTC.